This T cell receptor (beta chain) was retrieved from a study of vaccination and CD4 T cells after COVID-19. Looking at the study overall: Convalescent donors: six male, four female; seven Caucasian, two Asian, one multiracial, two Hispanic.

The treatment: roughly 11-day PBMC culture with coronavirus spike peptide pools or control peptides (ViraFEST assay). Per the germline V gene, CDR1 is SNHLY and CDR2 is FYNNEI. The CDR3 loop spans 14 amino acids. V was shortened by 6 bases and J by 5 bases, with 14 bases between the two germline ends. A word on this clonotype: The target antigen is unknown.

The study sequenced cultured CD4+ T cell DNA using the Oncomine TCR Beta short-read assay. Genomic DNA from cultured CD4+ T cells was extracted. TCRdb called the PCR reads again in MiXCR, with one record for every CDR3 protein. The table records over 4,500 distinct CDR3 sequences, 48% of them present only once. The clonotype originates from a human donor who had recovered from COVID-19. The sample was CD4+ T cells from blood, cultured in vitro. J is TRBJ1-5 and V is TRBV2, with D possibly TRBD1 on 5 matching bases. CDR3 loop: CASRKDSYHQPQHF. CDR3 in DNA: TGTGCCAGCAGGAAAGACAGTTACCATCAGCCCCAGCATTTT. The complete variable domain, with remaining parts taken from reference TRBV2 and TRBJ1-5, reads EPEVTQTPSHQVTQMGQEVILRCVPISNHLYFYWYRQILGQKVEFLVSFYNNEISEKSEIFDDQFSVERPDGSNFTLKIRSTKLEDSAMYFCASRKDSYHQPQHFGDGTRLSIL.